This note documents a single T cell receptor (beta chain) sequence. Its target antigen remains unknown. Base qualities are not at hand, and no much larger clone is one base apart. This sample was taken from a study of human versus mouse CDR3 diversity and MHC coevolution (TCRdb year 2017). Study-level background: The immunoSEQ assay was reported to detect one in 200,000 T cells and to minimize multiplex PCR amplification bias. Across the mouse and human samples, each sample yielded between about 0.6 x 10^7 and 1.8 x 10^7 valid reads. Repertoires of human naive CD4 T cells were used as a reference for TCR selection on multiple MHC II alleles and were compared against human-TCR-locus transgenic mice carrying single MHC II. Three healthy volunteer blood donors were included in the human cohort, with one aged 30 to 40, one aged 40 to 50 and one aged 60 to 70 at collection. The full study reports these points: iCHAO1 estimates gave humans the largest TCR beta repertoire, some 1.6 million clonotypes, attributed likely to selection by multiple MHC II molecules. On average, humans had more CDR3 deletions and insertions than mice did, pointing to greater exonuclease and TdT activity. Repertoire diversity was not considered directly comparable between humans and mice because human T cells were selected on a handful of MHC II alleles. Among all the groups compared, the lowest clonal inequality scores came from most of the three human donors.

Fluorescence-activated cell sorting was used to isolate naive CD4 T cells, defined as CD45RO-negative and CD62L-positive, from PBMCs. Each donor gave 50 to 65 ml of fresh peripheral blood, from which PBMCs were isolated by Ficoll density centrifugation. Cells were sorted on a FACSAria III instrument, and every sample had a purity above 95%. The QIAGEN blood and tissue kit was used to extract genomic DNA from sorted cells, and the DNA was quantified on a NanoDrop 1000. The immunoSEQ platform deep sequenced and quantified TCR alpha and beta chains by multiplex PCR of genomic DNA. Per the source publication's procedure: IMGT gene and region definitions were used to annotate TCR sequences. Out-of-frame rearrangements were used as a proxy for the preselection repertoire and compared with in-frame clonotypes. The iCHAO1 estimator supplied with the immunoSEQ platform was used to estimate repertoire size. A Gini index, which is based on the Lorenz curve, was applied to in-frame amino acid clonotypes to measure clonal inequality. Shared clonotypes were counted with the intersect function of the R package tcR, and similarity was scored with the Jaccard index. Frequencies of V, J and V-J usage were subjected to principal component analysis with the R prcomp function, without normalization. The clones in this table, taken by TCRdb from immuneACCESS, are in-frame only. Not every clone is retained; where verified, under half of the shortfall comes from an unresolved V gene, and the cause of the rest is unknown. V and J calls and clone size come straight from that table; D and trimming were deduced from the DNA. Present in this sample are 45,000 to 75,000 clones, approximately 94% of which were seen just once. Approximately 17% of the sample comes from the top ten.

CDR3 length: 18 amino acids, cysteine to phenylalanine. Of the read, only the CDR3 DNA is kept; its 54 bases are in frame from base 1. CDR1 and CDR2 (SGHKS, YYEKEE) derive from the germline V gene (reference sequence). Between the V and J ends, shortened by 0 bases and 5 bases respectively, the junction contains 23 bases. Rearrangement joined TRBV5-5 to TRBJ2-5; the D gene is perhaps TRBD1, from 6 matching bases. The TCR originated in a person aged 55-75 years in good health. Sequenced sample: naive CD4+ T cells from blood. Taken with the paper, the label for cell subset or site translates to: CD45RO-negative CD62L-positive naive CD4 T cells. The CDR3 loop reads CASSLALAGRGRRETQYF. The nucleotides are TGTGCCAGCAGCTTGGCCCTCGCGGGCAGGGGCCGGCGGGAGACCCAGTACTTC. The CDR3, completed at both ends by the reference TRBV5-5 and TRBJ2-5 genes, gives the full variable domain DAGVTQSPTHLIKTRGQQVTLRCSPISGHKSVSWYQQVLGQGPQFIFQYYEKEERGRGNFPDRFSARQFPNYSSELNVNALLLGDSALYLCASSLALAGRGRRETQYFGPGTRLLVL.